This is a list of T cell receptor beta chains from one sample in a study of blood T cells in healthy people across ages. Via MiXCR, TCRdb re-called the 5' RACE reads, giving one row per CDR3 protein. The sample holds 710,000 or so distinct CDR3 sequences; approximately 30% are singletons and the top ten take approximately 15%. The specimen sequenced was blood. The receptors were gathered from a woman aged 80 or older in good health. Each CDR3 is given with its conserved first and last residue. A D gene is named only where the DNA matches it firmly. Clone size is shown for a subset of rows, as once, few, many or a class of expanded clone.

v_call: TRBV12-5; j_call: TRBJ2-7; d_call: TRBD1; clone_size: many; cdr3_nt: TGTGCTAGTGGCTTACGCGACAGGGTTTCCGAGCAGTACTTC; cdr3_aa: CASGLRDRVSEQYF
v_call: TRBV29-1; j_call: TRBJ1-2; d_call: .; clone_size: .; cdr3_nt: TGCAGCGCCGGGGAAAACGGCTACACCTTC; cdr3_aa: CSAGENGYTF
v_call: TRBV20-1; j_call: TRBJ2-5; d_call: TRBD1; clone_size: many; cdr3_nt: TGCAGTGCTAGGACAGGGCAGCAAGAGACCCAGTACTTC; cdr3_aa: CSARTGQQETQYF
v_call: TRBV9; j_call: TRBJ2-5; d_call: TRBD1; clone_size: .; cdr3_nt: TGTGCCAGCAGCTTACGGGACAGGGGATTCCAAGAGACCCAGTACTTC; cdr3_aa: CASSLRDRGFQETQYF
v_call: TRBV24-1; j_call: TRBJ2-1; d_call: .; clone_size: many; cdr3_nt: TGTGCCACAGGGATTCCGAAGGGCTCCTACAATGAGCAGTTCTTC; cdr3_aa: CATGIPKGSYNEQFF
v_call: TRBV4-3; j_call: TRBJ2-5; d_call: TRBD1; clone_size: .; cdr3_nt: TGCGCCAGCAGCTTGAAGCCTCGGGACAGGTTACAAGAGACCCAGTACTTC; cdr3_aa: CASSLKPRDRLQETQYF
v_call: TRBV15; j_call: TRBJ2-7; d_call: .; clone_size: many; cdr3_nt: TGTGCCACCAGCAGAGAGGGGGTCTCCTACGAGCAGTACTTC; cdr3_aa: CATSREGVSYEQYF
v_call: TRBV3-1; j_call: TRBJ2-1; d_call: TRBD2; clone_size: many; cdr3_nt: TGTGCCAGCAGCCAAGGAAGGGGACTAGCGGGCTACAATGAGCAGTTCTTC; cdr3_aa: CASSQGRGLAGYNEQFF
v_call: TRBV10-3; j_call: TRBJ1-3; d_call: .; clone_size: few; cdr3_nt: TGTGCCATCAGTGAGTCGGGCATCGTCTCTGGAAACACCATATATTTT; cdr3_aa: CAISESGIVSGNTIYF
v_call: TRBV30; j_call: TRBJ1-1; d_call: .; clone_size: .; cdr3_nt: TGTGCCCGGAGTGCCGACAGCCCCCCAAGAGCTTTCTTT; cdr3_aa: CARSADSPPRAFF
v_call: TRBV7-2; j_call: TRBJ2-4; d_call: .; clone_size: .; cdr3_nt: TGTGCCAGCAGCTCGAGCAGGGGCAAAAACATTCAGTACTTC; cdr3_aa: CASSSSRGKNIQYF
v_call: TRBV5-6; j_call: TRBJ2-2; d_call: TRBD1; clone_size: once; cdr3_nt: TGTGCCAGCAGCTTGTCTGACAGGGTGAACACCGGGGAGCTGTTTTTT; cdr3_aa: CASSLSDRVNTGELFF
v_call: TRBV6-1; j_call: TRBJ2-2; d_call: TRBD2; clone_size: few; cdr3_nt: TGTGCCAGCAGTGTTTCTAGCGGGGACACCGGGGAGCTGTTTTTT; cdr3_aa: CASSVSSGDTGELFF
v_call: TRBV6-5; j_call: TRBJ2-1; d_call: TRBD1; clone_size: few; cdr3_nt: TGTGCCAGCAGCCTAAGGCCCGGGACAGGCTACAATGAGCAGTTCTTC; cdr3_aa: CASSLRPGTGYNEQFF
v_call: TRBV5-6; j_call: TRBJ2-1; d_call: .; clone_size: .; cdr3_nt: TGTGCCAGCAGCTTGGTCGGATTCTACAATGAGCAGTTCTTC; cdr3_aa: CASSLVGFYNEQFF
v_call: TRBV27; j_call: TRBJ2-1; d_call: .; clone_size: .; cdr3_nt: TGTGCCAGCCGTTCTCCGGACCGACTCCTTGGAGAGCAGTTCTTC; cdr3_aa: CASRSPDRLLGEQFF
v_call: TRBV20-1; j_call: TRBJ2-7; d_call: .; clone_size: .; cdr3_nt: TGCAGTGCTAGAGATCCTGCGAGCTCCTACAATGAGCAGTACTTC; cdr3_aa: CSARDPASSYNEQYF
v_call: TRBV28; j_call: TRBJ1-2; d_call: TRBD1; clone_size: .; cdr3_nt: TGTGCCAGCAGCAACCGACAGGGGGCGAGGTACTATGGCTACACCTTC; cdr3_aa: CASSNRQGARYYGYTF
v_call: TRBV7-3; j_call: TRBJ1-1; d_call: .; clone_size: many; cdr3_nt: TGTGCCAGCAGCAAGTTGGCCGCGGGAACTGAAGCTTTCTTT; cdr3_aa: CASSKLAAGTEAFF
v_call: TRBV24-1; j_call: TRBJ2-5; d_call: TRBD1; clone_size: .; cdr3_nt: TGTGCCACCAGTGACCGGGACAGGGGCCTGAGGACGGAGACCCAGTACTTC; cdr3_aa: CATSDRDRGLRTETQYF
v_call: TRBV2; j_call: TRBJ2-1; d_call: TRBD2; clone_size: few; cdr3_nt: TGTGCCAGCAGTGAATTGGTTAGCGGGGGGCTCTACAATGAGCAGTTCTTC; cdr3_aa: CASSELVSGGLYNEQFF
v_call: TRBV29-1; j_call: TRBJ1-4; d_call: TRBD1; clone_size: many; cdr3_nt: TGCAGCGTTGAAGATCCACTAGCAGGGGGGCGAGAAAAACTGTTTTTT; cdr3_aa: CSVEDPLAGGREKLFF
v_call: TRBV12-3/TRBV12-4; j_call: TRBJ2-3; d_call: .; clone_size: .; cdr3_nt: TGTGCCAGCAGTTTAGCAACAGTGAGGGCAGATGTGCAGTATTTT; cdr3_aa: CASSLATVRADVQYF
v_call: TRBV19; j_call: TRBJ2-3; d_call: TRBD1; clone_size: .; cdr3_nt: TGTGCCAGTAGTACCGTGGGTAGGGACAGGCGGAGTACTAGTGGCACAGATACGCAGTATTTT; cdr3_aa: CASSTVGRDRRSTSGTDTQYF
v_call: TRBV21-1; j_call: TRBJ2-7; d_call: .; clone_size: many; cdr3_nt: TGTGCCAGCAGCAACCCGCGGACAGTGGGAGGGTCCTACGAGCAGTACTTC; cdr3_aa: CASSNPRTVGGSYEQYF
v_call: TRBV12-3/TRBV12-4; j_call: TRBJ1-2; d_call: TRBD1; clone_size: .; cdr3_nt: TGTGCCAGCAGCTTAGGACAGGGAGGAAACTATGGCTACACCTTC; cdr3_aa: CASSLGQGGNYGYTF
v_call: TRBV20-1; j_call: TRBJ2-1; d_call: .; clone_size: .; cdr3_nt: TGCAGTGCTGGGACACGCGGGGGTCCTTACTATCAGCAGTTCTTC; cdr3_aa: CSAGTRGGPYYQQFF
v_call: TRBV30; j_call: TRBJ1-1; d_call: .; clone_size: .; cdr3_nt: TGTGCCTGGTACAGGATGAACACTGAAGCTTTCTTT; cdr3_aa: CAWYRMNTEAFF
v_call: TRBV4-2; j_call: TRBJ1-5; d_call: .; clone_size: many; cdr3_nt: TGTGCCAGCAGCCAAGAGTCAGGGCGCGATCAGCCCCAGCATTTT; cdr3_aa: CASSQESGRDQPQHF
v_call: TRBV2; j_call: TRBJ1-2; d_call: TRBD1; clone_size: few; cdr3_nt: TGTGCCAGCAGTTTCGACAGGGGGTCCCACTATGGCTACACCTTC; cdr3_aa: CASSFDRGSHYGYTF